The rows below give T cell receptor beta chains drawn from one sample of a study of T cells in Graves' hyperthyroidism and ophthalmopathy. MiXCR was run by TCRdb on the multiplex PCR reads, yielding one entry per CDR3 protein. This table holds 450,000 to 500,000 distinct CDR3 sequences, approximately 22% found once. The sample was blood. Receptors originate from a woman aged 70-85 years with Graves' ophthalmopathy. The conserved cysteine and the conserved F or W are not part of the CDR3 here. The order of the fields is CDR3 length, D gene, J gene, V gene, CDR3 protein. A D gene is named only where the DNA matches it firmly.

>11|TRBD2|TRBJ2-1|TRBV24-1
ATRPSGRNEQF
>9|-|TRBJ2-7|TRBV7-9
ASSLVGMQY
>12|-|TRBJ1-3|TRBV12-3/TRBV12-4
ASMVWSSGNTIY
>15|TRBD1|TRBJ2-2|TRBV12-3/TRBV12-4
ASSPQTGGLNTGELF
>12|-|TRBJ2-7|TRBV27
ASSLTFYSYEQY
>14|TRBD1|TRBJ1-1|TRBV5-4
ASSWGLGQGPSEAF
>11|TRBD2|TRBJ2-7|TRBV6-1
ATILAGGYEQY
>12|TRBD1|TRBJ2-7|TRBV19
ASSSQQGAREQY
>13|-|TRBJ2-2|TRBV6-1
ASSLHRARAGELF
>12|-|TRBJ1-4|TRBV7-9
ASSKGTTNEKLF
>13|TRBD1|TRBJ1-4|TRBV27
ASRGGRGRGEKLF
>13|-|TRBJ2-3|TRBV5-1
ASSLSVGAGDTQY
>12|TRBD1|TRBJ2-7|TRBV5-4
ASSERQGSYEQY
>14|TRBD1|TRBJ2-1|TRBV28
ASSSYRGHSYNEQF